This entry features one T cell receptor beta chain sequence. The sample originates from a study of blood T cell repertoires in COVID-19. Whole-study context: The origin of the acute and convalescent COVID-19 samples was the United States, Italy and Spain. From T cells, B-cell-depleted T cells, or PBMCs came the material, which was cDNA or gDNA.

Sequenced by immunoSEQ multiplex PCR; TCRdb stores in-frame clones only, minus some. The data show around 280,000 clones, with 87% seen just once and under 7% held by the top ten. Germline V gene data show CDR1 as LNHDA and CDR2 as SQIVND (reference sequence). CDR3 length: 13 amino acids. Between the trimmed V and J ends, which lost 3 bases and 3 bases, there was a span of 9 bases. Participant reports of clinical history set cohort assignment. This chain links TRBV19 with TRBJ2-7; a possible D gene is TRBD2 (5 bases). Sequencing was performed on PBMCs or T cells enriched from blood (not recorded which). The sequence was collected from a woman in her 40s who had recovered from COVID-19. The CDR3 is CASSITTSYEQYF. The CDR3 DNA reads as TGTGCCAGTAGTATCACAACTAGCTACGAGCAGTACTTC.